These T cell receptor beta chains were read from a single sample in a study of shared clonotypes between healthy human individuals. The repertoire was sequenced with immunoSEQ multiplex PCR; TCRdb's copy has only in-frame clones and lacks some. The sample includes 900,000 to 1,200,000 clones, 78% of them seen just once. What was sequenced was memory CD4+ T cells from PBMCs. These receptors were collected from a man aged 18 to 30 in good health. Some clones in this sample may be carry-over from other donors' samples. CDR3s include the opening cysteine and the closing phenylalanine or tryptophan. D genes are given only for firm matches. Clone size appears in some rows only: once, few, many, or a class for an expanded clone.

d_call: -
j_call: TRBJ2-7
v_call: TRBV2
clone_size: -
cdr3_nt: TGTGCCAGCAGTGATACCGGGGGGCGGGCAGAGCAGTACTTC
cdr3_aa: CASSDTGGRAEQYF

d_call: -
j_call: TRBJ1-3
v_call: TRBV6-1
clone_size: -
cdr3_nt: TGTGCCAGCAGTCTGAGGTCAAGAGAAAACACCATATATTTT
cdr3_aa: CASSLRSRENTIYF

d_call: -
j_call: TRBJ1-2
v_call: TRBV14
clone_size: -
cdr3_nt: TGTGCCAGCAGCCAGGGGTCGGACTATGGCTACACCTTC
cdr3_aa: CASSQGSDYGYTF

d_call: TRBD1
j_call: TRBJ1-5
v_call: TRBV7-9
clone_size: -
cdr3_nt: TGTGCCAGCAGCCCGAACAGGGGTTCAAATCAGCCCCAGCATTTT
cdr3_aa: CASSPNRGSNQPQHF

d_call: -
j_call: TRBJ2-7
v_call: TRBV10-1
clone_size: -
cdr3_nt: TGCGCCAGCATTCAGGAAGACGAGCAGTACTTC
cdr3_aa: CASIQEDEQYF

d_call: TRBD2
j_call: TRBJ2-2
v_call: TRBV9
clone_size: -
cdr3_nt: TGTGCCAGCAGCGGAGGTCGTTTGGGAGGGGACACCGGGGAGCTGTTTTTT
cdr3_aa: CASSGGRLGGDTGELFF

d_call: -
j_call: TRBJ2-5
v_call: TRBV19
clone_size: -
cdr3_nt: TGTGCCAGTAGTCCCATTTTGGGAGAAGGAACCCAGTACTTC
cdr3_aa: CASSPILGEGTQYF

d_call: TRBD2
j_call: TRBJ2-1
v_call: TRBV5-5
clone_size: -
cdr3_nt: TGTGCCAGCAGCTTAAGTCTGGCAGGACTAGCGGGAACCAATGAGCAGTTCTTC
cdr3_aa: CASSLSLAGLAGTNEQFF

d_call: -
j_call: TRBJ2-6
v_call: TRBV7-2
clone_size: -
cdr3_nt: TGTGCCAGCCTTAGAAACTCTGGGGCCAACGTCCTGACTTTC
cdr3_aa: CASLRNSGANVLTF

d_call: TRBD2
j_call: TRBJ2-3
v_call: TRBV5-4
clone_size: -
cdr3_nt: TGTGCCAGCAGCTCAACTAGCGGGAGCGGTACAGATACGCAGTATTTT
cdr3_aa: CASSSTSGSGTDTQYF

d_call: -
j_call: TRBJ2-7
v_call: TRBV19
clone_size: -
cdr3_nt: TGTGCCAGTAGTGGCCGGGACGGAACCTACGAGCAGTACTTC
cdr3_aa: CASSGRDGTYEQYF

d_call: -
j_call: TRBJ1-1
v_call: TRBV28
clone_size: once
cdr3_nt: TGTGCCAGCAGTTTAAGGGACACTGAAGCTTTCTTT
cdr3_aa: CASSLRDTEAFF

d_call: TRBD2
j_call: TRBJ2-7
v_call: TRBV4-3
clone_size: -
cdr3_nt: TGCGCCAGCAGCCAAGATCCGACTAGCGGGAGGCACGAGCAGTACTTC
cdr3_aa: CASSQDPTSGRHEQYF

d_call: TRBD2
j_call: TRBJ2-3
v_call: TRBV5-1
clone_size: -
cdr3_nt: TGCGCCAGCAGCTTGGCTAGACTAGCGGGAGTGAGTACAGATACGCAGTATTTT
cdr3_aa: CASSLARLAGVSTDTQYF

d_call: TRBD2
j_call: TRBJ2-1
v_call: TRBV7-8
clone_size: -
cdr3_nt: TGTGCCAGCACCCTATTCCTAGCGGGCTCCTACAATGAGCAGTTCTTC
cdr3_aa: CASTLFLAGSYNEQFF

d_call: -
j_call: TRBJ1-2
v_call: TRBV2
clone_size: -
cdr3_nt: TGTGCCAGCAGTCCCCAAGGTTTCGACGGCTACACCTTC
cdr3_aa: CASSPQGFDGYTF

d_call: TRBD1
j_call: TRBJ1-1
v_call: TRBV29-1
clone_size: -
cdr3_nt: TGCAGCGTTCATCGAGGGGGCGCGGGCACTGAAGCTTTCTTT
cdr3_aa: CSVHRGGAGTEAFF

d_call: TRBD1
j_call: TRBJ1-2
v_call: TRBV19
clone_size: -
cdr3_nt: TGTGCCAGTAGTATTTCTTACGGGACAGGGGGCTTCGGCTACACCTTC
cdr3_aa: CASSISYGTGGFGYTF

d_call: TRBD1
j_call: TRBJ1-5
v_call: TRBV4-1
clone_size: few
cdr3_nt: TGCGCCAGCAGCCCCCGGGACAGGGGGCTGGGGAGCAATCAGCCCCAGCATTTT
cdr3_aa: CASSPRDRGLGSNQPQHF

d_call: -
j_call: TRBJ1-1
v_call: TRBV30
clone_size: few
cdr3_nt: TGTGCCTGGAGTCGAGGGGCACGGACTGAAGCTTTCTTT
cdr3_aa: CAWSRGARTEAFF

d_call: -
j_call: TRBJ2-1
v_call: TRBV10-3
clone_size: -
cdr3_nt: TGTGCCATATTCGCAGGCGGTGAGCAGTTCTTC
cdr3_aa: CAIFAGGEQFF

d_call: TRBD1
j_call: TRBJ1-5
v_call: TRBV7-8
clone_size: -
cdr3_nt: TGTGCCAGCAGCTCAAAACAGGGGGACCAGCCCCAGCATTTT
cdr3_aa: CASSSKQGDQPQHF

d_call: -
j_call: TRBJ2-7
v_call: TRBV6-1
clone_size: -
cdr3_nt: TGTGCCAGCAGTGATGGCAGGGACCGTTGGGGGGAGCAGTACTTC
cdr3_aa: CASSDGRDRWGEQYF

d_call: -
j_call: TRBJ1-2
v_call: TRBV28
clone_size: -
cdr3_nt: TGTGCCAGCAGTCCCCCCCGCGGTACCTATGGCTACACCTTC
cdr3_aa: CASSPPRGTYGYTF

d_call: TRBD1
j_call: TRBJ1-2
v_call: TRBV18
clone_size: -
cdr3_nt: TGTGCCAGCTCACCACAGGGGACAGGCGCCCTCTATGGCTACACCTTC
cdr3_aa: CASSPQGTGALYGYTF

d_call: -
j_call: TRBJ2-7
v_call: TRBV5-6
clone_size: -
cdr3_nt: TGTGCCAGCAGCTTTTGGAGTCGGGACGAGCAGTACTTC
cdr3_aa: CASSFWSRDEQYF

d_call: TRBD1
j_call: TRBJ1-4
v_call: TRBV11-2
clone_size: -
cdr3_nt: TGTGCCAGCAGCCCAGCACCGGGACAGGGAACATATGAAAAACTGTTTTTT
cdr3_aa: CASSPAPGQGTYEKLFF